These 20 T cell receptor beta chains share one sample of origin, sequenced in a study of shared clonotypes between healthy human individuals. The table came from immunoSEQ multiplex PCR; TCRdb's copy has only in-frame clones and leaves some out. The sample has about 480,000 clones; more than 65% are singletons. Sequencing input: PBMCs. These receptors were collected from a woman in her 40s in good health. Some clones in this sample may be carry-over from other donors' samples.

V is TRBV6-5 and J is TRBJ2-3; D perhaps matches TRBD1 (6 bases). This CDR3 has 12 amino acids. Germline values: CDR1 MNHEY, CDR2 SVGAGI. V lost 6 bases, J lost 8 bases, and 12 bases lay in between. DNA for the CDR3: TGTGCCAGCAGAACGACAGGAGGTACGCAGTATTTT. Its translation is CASRTTGGTQYF.

The chain links TRBV28 to TRBJ1-5; 9 bases match TRBD1. J lost 5 bases, V lost 3 bases, and 5 bases had no gene match. CDR3 size: 15 residues. Germline V gene data show CDR1 as MDHEN and CDR2 as SYDVKM. The CDR3 region is CASSFSDRGHQPQHF. DNA for the CDR3: TGTGCCAGCAGTTTCTCGGACAGGGGTCATCAGCCCCAGCATTTT.

The chain employs TRBV19 and TRBJ1-5; TRBD1 aligns across 11 bases. CDR1 is LNHDA, CDR2 SQIVND, per germline (reference sequence). The CDR3 contains 15 residues. Unmatched junction bases numbered 6, after V lost 4 bases and J lost 7 bases. DNA for the CDR3: TGTGCCAGTAGTAGGCCGGGACAGGGGGTGCAGCCCCAGCATTTT. Protein sequence: CASSRPGQGVQPQHF.

The chain has TRBV28 and TRBJ2-7; D perhaps matches TRBD1 (5 bases). Trimming took 6 bases from V and 1 from J, leaving 19 bases between them. CDR1 is MDHEN and CDR2 is SYDVKM in the germline V gene. The CDR3 covers 16 residues. CDR3 residues: CASSRPNAPGSYEQYF. The DNA of the CDR3 is TGTGCCAGCAGCCGTCCAAATGCCCCAGGGTCCTACGAGCAGTACTTC.

This chain links TRBV4-1 with TRBJ2-5; D possibly corresponds to TRBD1 (6 bases). Germline V lookup: CDR1 MGHRA, CDR2 YSYEKL. This CDR3 region has 15 residues. Deletions cut 2 bases from V and 5 bases from J, with 15 bases between. This CDR3 is CASSQSDRWSETQYF. CDR3 in DNA: TGCGCCAGCAGCCAATCCGACAGGTGGTCGGAGACCCAGTACTTC.

CDR3 in DNA: TGTGCCAGCAGCCAAGATACGTTCGAGGGATTAGCGGGAGTATTGGGAGAGACCCAGTACTTC. Translating gives CASSQDTFEGLAGVLGETQYF. The V gene is TRBV14, the J gene TRBJ2-5, with 9 bases identical to TRBD2. Germline V gene lookup returns CDR1 SGHDN and CDR2 FVKESK. There are 21 residues in the CDR3. Trimming removed 0 bases from V and 4 bases from J; junction bases left unmatched: 21.

The chain employs TRBV6-1 and TRBJ1-5, with 8 nucleotides matching TRBD1. The CDR3 has 14 amino acids. With V trimmed by 7 bases and J by 11 bases, 13 bases remained unmatched. Per the germline V gene, CDR1 is MNHNS and CDR2 is SASEGT. CDR3 region: CASKGSGTGLSQHF. The CDR3 DNA is TGTGCCAGCAAGGGTTCCGGGACAGGCTTGTCCCAGCATTTT.

The sample holds one count of this clone. This chain connects TRBV28 to TRBJ1-5, with TRBD1 identical over 9 bases. The CDR3 totals 17 residues. V lost 6 bases and J lost 1; bases outside the gene matches: 10. In germline, CDR1 is MDHEN, CDR2 SYDVKM. DNA for the CDR3: TGTGCCAGCAGCCACGGTCCCGGGACAGGGAGCAATCAGCCCCAGCATTTT. This translates into CASSHGPGTGSNQPQHF.

The rearrangement links TRBV27 to TRBJ1-1; 7 positions match TRBD1. Trimming removed 5 bases from V and 6 bases from J; junction bases left unmatched: 12. The CDR3 consists of 15 residues. Germline V lookup: CDR1 MNHEY, CDR2 SMNVEV (reference sequence). CDR3 in amino acids: CASSPTTGLRSEAFF. The CDR3 nucleotides read TGTGCCAGCAGTCCAACGACAGGGCTGCGGTCTGAAGCTTTCTTT.

This rearrangement joins TRBV5-1 to TRBJ2-1; D is unclear. The CDR3 is made up of 15 amino acids. Looked up from germline, CDR1 is SGHRS and CDR2 is YFSETQ. V was pared by 3 bases and J by 7 bases, with 17 bases between. The CDR3 reads CASSSPGPLQNEQFF. The CDR3 coding sequence is TGCGCCAGCAGCTCGCCCGGCCCCCTACAGAATGAGCAGTTCTTC.

The rearrangement links TRBV10-3 to TRBJ2-3; 7 positions match TRBD2. Germline values: CDR1 ENHRY, CDR2 SYGVKD. J was trimmed by 5 bases and V by 6 bases; bases with no gene match: 8. CDR3 length: 14 residues. This CDR3 reads CAIRGGSSGDTQYF. DNA for the CDR3: TGTGCCATCAGGGGCGGGAGTTCCGGAGATACGCAGTATTTT.

This clone was recorded once. The rearrangement uses TRBV9 and TRBJ2-1; D might be TRBD2 (6 bases). The V gene's germline CDR1 is SGDLS and CDR2 YYNGEE. Trimming pared 3 bases from V and 3 bases from J, leaving 16 bases between. The CDR3 spans 16 residues. This CDR3 is CASSERGSGLYNEQFF. DNA for the CDR3: TGTGCCAGCAGCGAACGGGGTAGCGGCCTCTACAATGAGCAGTTCTTC.

This chain connects TRBV6-6 to TRBJ1-1, with D uncertain. From germline, CDR1 is MNHNY and CDR2 SVGAGI (reference sequence). Trimming removed 10 bases from V and 1 base from J, with 10 bases in between. This CDR3 is built from 12 residues. The CDR3 nucleotides are TGTGCCACAGCTACCCAGAACACTGAAGCTTTCTTT. It translates to CATATQNTEAFF.

J is TRBJ2-7 and V is TRBV5-6; no clear D. The ends were cut back, 3 bases at V and 9 bases at J, with 16 bases in the middle. This CDR3 is 13 amino acids long. CDR1 SGHDT and CDR2 YYEEEE come from the germline V gene. This CDR3 is CASSSDTTRGQYF. DNA of the CDR3: TGTGCCAGCAGCTCAGATACCACCCGAGGGCAGTACTTC.

In this sample, this clone turned up once. The genes are TRBV2 and TRBJ2-5; D is perhaps TRBD2 (5 bases). Per germline, CDR1 SNHLY and CDR2 FYNNEI. V was clipped by 8 bases and J by 3 bases, with 7 bases between them. The CDR3 is 11 residues long. CDR3 DNA: TGTGCCAGCGGACTCGAAGAGACCCAGTACTTC. Protein sequence: CASGLEETQYF.

As to this clone: A much bigger clone sits one base away, suggesting this may be a read error. The chain links TRBV11-3 to TRBJ2-1; TRBD2 matches 12 bases. CDR1 and CDR2 (germline): SGHNT, YENEEA. The CDR3 totals 14 residues. V was clipped by 8 bases and J by 5 bases; unmatched bases: 4. CDR3 nucleotides: TGTGCCAGCCAGACTAGCGGGAGACACAATGAGCAGTTCTTC. Translating it yields CASQTSGRHNEQFF. The full variable domain, rest sourced from reference TRBV11-3 and TRBJ2-1, is EAGVVQSPRYKIIEKKQPVAFWCNPISGHNTLYWYLQNLGQGPELLIRYENEEAVDDSQLPKDRFSAERLKGVDSTLKIQPAELGDSAVYLCASQTSGRHNEQFFGPGTRLTVL.

CDR3 in DNA: TGTGCCAGCAGCACCGGGACTAGTGTTAATGAGCAGTTCTTC. It translates to CASSTGTSVNEQFF. The V and J genes are TRBV5-4 and TRBJ2-1, with 8 bases that match TRBD2. The CDR3 is 14 amino acids. Trimming at V came to 4 bases and at J to 7 bases, leaving 7 bases not matched to a gene. Germline CDR1 and CDR2: SGHNT and YYREEE (reference sequence).

The V and J genes are TRBV9 and TRBJ2-1; D is unresolved. Deletions cut 0 bases from V and 8 bases from J, with 9 bases between. The V gene's germline CDR1 is SGDLS and CDR2 YYNGEE. This CDR3 is 13 amino acids long. This CDR3 is CASSVGVSHEQFF. As DNA, the CDR3 is TGTGCCAGCAGCGTAGGAGTTTCCCATGAGCAGTTCTTC.

The V and J genes are TRBV7-9 and TRBJ1-4; TRBD1 matches at 11 bases. With 6 bases clipped from V and 0 bases from J, the junction kept 3 bases outside the gene matches. This CDR3 is 16 amino acids long. In germline, CDR1 is SEHNR, CDR2 FQNEAQ (reference sequence). CDR3 bases: TGTGCCAGCAGAGGGACAGGGGGAACAACTAATGAAAAACTGTTTTTT. This codes for CASRGTGGTTNEKLFF.

Turning to this clone: This likely comes from a read error, as the CDR3 has no conserved phenylalanine or tryptophan at its end. No DNA is shown, since the ends of the CDR3 on it are uncertain; the CDR3 is the one TCRdb lists. The chain joins TRBV18 to TRBJ1-1. The germline gives CDR1 KGHSH, CDR2 LQKENI. The CDR3 has 12 residues if both end residues are counted. CDR3 sequence reads: CASSPGGTERFI.